This entry concerns a single T cell receptor beta chain. Its matching antigen is unknown. This entry is derived from a study of Ad26.COV2.S vaccination and SARS-CoV-2 variants. Study information: Once or twice, 56 days apart, Ad26.COV2.S was delivered intramuscularly.

Trimming shortened V by 2 bases and J by 5 bases, and 21 bases separated the two germline ends. The CDR3 is made up of 18 amino acids. Germline CDR1 reads KGHDR; CDR2 reads SFDVKD. TCRdb keeps only in-frame clones here, not all; method: immunoSEQ multiplex PCR. This sample has a few hundred thousand clones, with around 89% found just once. Notes on the study in general: After vaccination, substantial breadth of spike-specific CD8+ and CD4+ responses was reported. Among vaccine recipients, spike-specific TCR breadth exceeded that of placebo recipients.

The treatment here: about 20 received Ad26.COV2.S at low or high dose, single or two shots; 5 received placebo; per-sample allocation not given. Vaccine and placebo recipients were sampled on day 63 after the first injection. The sample in question was peripheral blood, obtained in a trial of Ad26.COV2.S vaccine versus placebo. This sequence originates from a person between 18 and 65 years old who received the Ad26.COV2.S COVID-19 vaccine or a placebo. This chain links TRBV24-1 with TRBJ2-1; possible D gene TRBD1, 6 bases. The CDR3 DNA sequence: TGTGCCACCAGTGATTCCCTAACGGTCCTGGGGGCGAACAATGAGCAGTTCTTC. Protein product: CATSDSLTVLGANNEQFF.